These 17 T cell receptor beta chains were sequenced from one sample in a study of shared clonotypes between healthy human individuals. Produced via immunoSEQ multiplex PCR; TCRdb's table is partial and in-frame only. The sample yields some 1.1 million clones, approximately 80% seen once. Sequencing used memory CD4+ T cells from PBMCs. Subset reported: CD45RA-negative fraction. All receptors derive from a young man in good health. Some clones in this sample may be carry-over from other donors' samples.

The chain carries TRBV7-6 and TRBJ2-7, with TRBD1 matching 7 bases. Germline CDR1 SGHVS, CDR2 FNYEAQ. Losses at the gene ends were 1 base for V and 3 bases for J; bases not matched to a gene: 3. The CDR3 covers 14 residues. The CDR3 sequence is CASSLGGQVYEQYF. The CDR3 nucleotides read TGTGCCAGCAGCTTAGGTGGACAGGTCTACGAGCAGTACTTC. Complete variable domain (other parts from reference TRBV7-6 and TRBJ2-7): GAGVSQSPRYKVTKRGQDVALRCDPISGHVSLYWYRQALGQGPEFLTYFNYEAQQDKSGLPNDRFSAERPEGSISTLTIQRTEQRDSAMYRCASSLGGQVYEQYFGPGTRLTVT.

As to this clone: The junction differs from germline at one of its ends, possibly a read error. The chain links TRBV28 to TRBJ1-2; 9 bases are shared with TRBD1. The CDR3 covers 13 residues. Germline-derived CDR1 and CDR2 are MDHEN and SYDVKM. CDR3 region: CASSRPGQGSGGF. The CDR3 nucleotides are TGTGCCAGCAGTAGGCCGGGACAGGGCTCCGGTGGCTTC.

Details on this clone: This likely stems from a read error, as it lies one base from a far larger clone. The gene calls are TRBV30 and TRBJ1-1; 7 nucleotides line up with TRBD1. CDR3 length: 14 residues. V dropped 3 bases and J dropped 3; count of bases not matched to a gene: 7. Germline CDR1 and CDR2: GTSNPN and SVGIG (reference sequence). The CDR3 nucleotides are TGTGCCTGGAGACAGGGGAGGGCGCACACTGAAGCTTTCTTT. It specifies CAWRQGRAHTEAFF. Based on the CDR3 plus reference TRBV30 and TRBJ1-1, the full variable domain is SQTIHQWPATLVQPVGSPLSLECTVEGTSNPNLYWYRQAAGRGLQLLFYSVGIGQISSEVPQNLSASRPQDRQFILSSKKLLLSDSGFYLCAWRQGRAHTEAFFGQGTRLTVV.

The chain recombines TRBV11-2 with TRBJ1-4; 8 bases are a match to TRBD1. V lost 5 bases to trimming and J lost 10 bases; unmatched junction nucleotides: 6. The CDR3 extends over 13 amino acids. Germline V CDR1 and CDR2: SGHAT, FQNNGV. The CDR3 sequence is CASSPDRGGKLFF. In nucleotides, the CDR3 is TGTGCCAGCAGCCCTGACAGGGGTGGAAAACTGTTTTTT.

This clone was picked up one time. The chain couples TRBV2 to TRBJ2-5; the match to TRBD2 covers 8 bases. The ends lost 4 bases at V and 5 bases at J; junction bases unmatched: 6. The CDR3 consists of 14 residues. Germline CDR1 SNHLY, CDR2 FYNNEI. CDR3 sequence reads: CASSGLAGWETQYF. The CDR3 DNA reads TGTGCCAGCAGTGGGCTAGCGGGCTGGGAGACCCAGTACTTC.

The chain employs TRBV18 and TRBJ2-1; D ambiguous. The CDR3 totals 17 residues. The V and J ends lost 0 bases and 0 bases respectively, with 12 bases between them. Germline CDR1 and CDR2: KGHSH and LQKENI. The CDR3 loop is CASSPPSATSSYNEQFF. The CDR3, as DNA: TGTGCCAGCTCACCACCGAGCGCGACAAGCTCCTACAATGAGCAGTTCTTC. Full variable domain (rest looked up from reference TRBV18 and TRBJ2-1): NAGVMQNPRHLVRRRGQEARLRCSPMKGHSHVYWYRQLPEEGLKFMVYLQKENIIDESGMPKERFSAEFPKEGPSILRIQQVVRGDSAAYFCASSPPSATSSYNEQFFGPGTRLTVL.

The chain has TRBV18 and TRBJ1-1; a weak D match, TRBD1 (5 bases). Germline V lookup: CDR1 KGHSH, CDR2 LQKENI. The V and J ends lost 2 bases and 3 bases respectively, with 10 bases between them. CDR3 length equals 14 residues. CDR3 sequence: CASSPGVGDTEAFF. The CDR3 DNA follows: TGTGCCAGCTCACCAGGGGTGGGGGACACTGAAGCTTTCTTT.

This rearrangement joins TRBV6-5 to TRBJ2-7; D is possibly TRBD2 (7 bases). Germline V lookup: CDR1 MNHEY, CDR2 SVGAGI. The CDR3 extends over 16 amino acids. V lost 0 bases, J lost 0 bases, and 12 bases lay in between. This chain's CDR3 is CASSYSIRGASYEQYF. CDR3 nucleotides: TGTGCCAGCAGTTACTCGATTCGGGGGGCCTCCTACGAGCAGTACTTC.

The chain recombines TRBV7-9 with TRBJ2-2; weak D call: TRBD1 (5 bases). V lost 4 bases, J lost 1 base, and 7 bases lay in between. Looked up from germline, CDR1 is SEHNR and CDR2 is FQNEAQ (reference sequence). This CDR3 spans 14 amino acids. The CDR3 sequence: CASSYQGNTGELFF. The CDR3 DNA is TGTGCCAGCAGCTACCAGGGGAACACCGGGGAGCTGTTTTTT.

This clone has just one count. The J gene is TRBJ1-6, the V gene TRBV10-3, with 7 nucleotides matching TRBD1. The CDR3 is 14 amino acids. Germline V gene lookup returns CDR1 ENHRY and CDR2 SYGVKD. The V gene end was trimmed by 4 bases and the J gene end by 7 bases; junction bases not matched to a gene: 4. CDR3 bases: TGTGCCATCAGTGGGAGACAGGGAAATTCACCCCTCCACTTT. This encodes CAISGRQGNSPLHF.

The sample holds a few counts of this clone. The chain combines TRBV28 with TRBJ2-2; D uncertain. V lost 6 bases to trimming and J lost 0 bases, with 17 bases between them. This CDR3 is built from 17 residues. Looked up from germline, CDR1 is MDHEN and CDR2 is SYDVKM. The CDR3 region has the DNA TGTGCCAGCAGCCACTCCGGACGTTTATCGAACACCGGGGAGCTGTTTTTT. This gives the protein CASSHSGRLSNTGELFF.

The chain joins TRBV6-5 to TRBJ2-2; D remains ambiguous. The CDR3 length is 13 residues. Germline V gene lookup returns CDR1 MNHEY and CDR2 SVGAGI. With 7 bases removed from V and 5 bases from J, the gap between germline ends came to 11 bases. CDR3 residues: CASNSGWTGELFF. DNA for the CDR3: TGTGCCAGCAACTCCGGGTGGACCGGGGAGCTGTTTTTT.

This clone occurred a few times. The chain has TRBV2 and TRBJ1-4; D uncertain. V lost 7 bases to trimming and J lost 5 bases, with 11 bases between them. CDR3 length: 13 residues. Per the germline V gene, CDR1 is SNHLY and CDR2 is FYNNEI. The CDR3: CASISLRNEKLFF. The CDR3 DNA sequence: TGTGCCAGCATCAGCTTGCGGAATGAAAAACTGTTTTTT.

V and J are TRBV6-1 and TRBJ2-7; 13 bases line up with TRBD2. Germline V gene lookup returns CDR1 MNHNS and CDR2 SASEGT. CDR3 length: 15 amino acids. Trimming took 3 bases from V and 5 from J; bases not matched to a gene: 4. The CDR3 region is CASSDWTSGSHEQYF. In DNA form, the CDR3 reads TGTGCCAGCAGTGACTGGACTAGCGGGAGCCACGAGCAGTACTTC.

The V gene is TRBV9, the J gene TRBJ2-3; 8 bases map to TRBD2. CDR1 is SGDLS and CDR2 is YYNGEE in the germline V gene. V lost 3 bases and J lost 1; bases outside the gene matches: 13. The CDR3 sequence is 18 residues long. The CDR3 DNA reads TGTGCCAGCAGCGAGAGAGATCGACTAGCGCCTGGCACAGATACGCAGTATTTT. Protein: CASSERDRLAPGTDTQYF.

The chain links TRBV19 to TRBJ2-7, with 12 positions matching TRBD2. This CDR3 is built from 15 residues. Trimming cost V 5 bases and J 2 bases; bases outside gene matches: 4. Germline CDR1 reads LNHDA; CDR2 reads SQIVND (reference sequence). The CDR3 here is CASSFGLAGTYEQYF. The DNA of the CDR3 is TGTGCCAGTAGTTTTGGACTAGCGGGAACCTACGAGCAGTACTTC.

This clone came up many times. This chain connects TRBV7-9 to TRBJ1-4; maybe TRBD1 (6 bases). V lost 5 bases and J 8 bases, leaving 18 bases between the germline ends. CDR3 length: 15 residues. Germline V gene lookup returns CDR1 SEHNR and CDR2 FQNEAQ (reference sequence). The CDR3: CASSPDAGGLEKLFF. Written as DNA, the CDR3 is TGTGCCAGCAGCCCCGACGCGGGGGGGCTGGAAAAACTGTTTTTT.